These 8 T cell receptor beta chains came from one sample sequenced in a study of shared clonotypes between healthy human individuals. Libraries were prepared by immunoSEQ multiplex PCR; TCRdb keeps only in-frame clonotypes and omits some of them. Here the sample spans 900,000 to 1,200,000 clones, 75% to 80% being singletons. Sequencing was performed on memory CD4+ T cells from PBMCs. The subset is: CD45RA-negative fraction. The receptors shown here come from a man aged 18 to 30 in good health. Some clones in this sample may be carry-over from other donors' samples.

This chain joins TRBV19 and TRBJ1-1; D ambiguous. Trimming took off 3 bases at V and 3 bases at J, with 11 bases between the two ends. CDR1 LNHDA and CDR2 SQIVND come from the germline V gene (reference sequence). The CDR3 extends over 14 amino acids. The CDR3 DNA follows: TGTGCCAGTAGTATTAGCCAGGTAGACACTGAAGCTTTCTTT. It specifies CASSISQVDTEAFF. The full variable domain, in which reference TRBV19 and TRBJ1-1 provide the parts outside the CDR3, is DGGITQSPKYLFRKEGQNVTLSCEQNLNHDAMYWYRQDPGQGLRLIYYSQIVNDFQKGDIAEGYSVSREKKESFPLTVTSAQKNPTAFYLCASSISQVDTEAFFGQGTRLTVV.

The CDR3 is CAWSVVGSNQPQHF. The CDR3 coding sequence is TGTGCCTGGAGTGTAGTTGGTAGCAATCAGCCCCAGCATTTT. The chain recombines TRBV30 with TRBJ1-5; D call uncertain. The V gene's germline CDR1 is GTSNPN and CDR2 SVGIG (reference sequence). This CDR3 spans 14 amino acids. The V end was cut by 0 bases, the J end by 0 bases, with 6 bases between.

The J gene is TRBJ2-7, the V gene TRBV15, with D unclear. This CDR3 contains 14 residues. Germline V gene sequence: CDR1 LNHNV, CDR2 YYDKDF (reference sequence). Between the trimmed V and J ends, which lost 0 bases and 0 bases, there was a span of 6 bases. The CDR3 spells CATSRDSYSYEQYF. CDR3 nucleotide sequence: TGTGCCACCAGCAGAGATAGTTACTCCTACGAGCAGTACTTC.

V and J are TRBV5-4 and TRBJ1-1, with D perhaps TRBD1 (6 bases). Germline loops: CDR1 SGHNT, CDR2 YYREEE (reference sequence). Trimming shortened V by 4 bases and J by 3 bases, and 19 bases separated the two germline ends. The CDR3 is 16 amino acids. This chain's CDR3 is CASSPRGGLADTEAFF. Written as DNA, the CDR3 is TGTGCCAGCAGCCCTAGAGGGGGGCTGGCGGACACTGAAGCTTTCTTT.

About this clone itself: Other DNA variants within this sample encode the same CDR3. V usage is TRBV11-2 and J usage is TRBJ2-2; D perhaps matches TRBD1 (6 bases). V shed 5 bases and J shed 3 bases, with 10 bases lying between them. The V gene's germline CDR1 is SGHAT and CDR2 FQNNGV. The CDR3 is 14 residues long. The CDR3 sequence is CASSPGVDTGELFF. CDR3 sequence (DNA): TGTGCCAGCAGCCCAGGGGTGGACACCGGGGAGCTGTTTTTT.

J is TRBJ2-1 and V is TRBV5-1, with 7 nucleotides matching TRBD2. The CDR3 loop spans 16 amino acids. Germline-derived CDR1 and CDR2 are SGHRS and YFSETQ. V gave up 1 base and J gave up 9 bases; unmatched junction bases: 13. CDR3 amino acids: CASSLSATSWYSEQFF. CDR3 sequence (DNA): TGCGCCAGCAGCTTGAGTGCGACTAGCTGGTATAGTGAGCAGTTCTTC.

This rearrangement joins TRBV5-1 to TRBJ2-1; TRBD1 matches 9 bases. J lost 3 bases, V lost 0 bases, and 4 bases had no gene match. The CDR3 covers 16 residues. Germline CDR1 is SGHRS and CDR2 is YFSETQ. The DNA of the CDR3 is TGCGCCAGCAGCTTGGAGGGGACAGGGCTCTACAATGAGCAGTTCTTC. Its translation is CASSLEGTGLYNEQFF.

The chain recombines TRBV28 with TRBJ2-1, with 9 bases that match TRBD2. The germline V gene has CDR1 MDHEN and CDR2 SYDVKM. This CDR3 contains 19 residues. Germline trimming cut 5 bases from V and 4 bases from J; bases unmatched to any gene: 18. The CDR3 DNA reads TGTGCCAGCAGTCCCATCGGGGGGTCGGCGGGAGGGTTGTACAATGAGCAGTTCTTC. Its protein is CASSPIGGSAGGLYNEQFF.